A single sample gave rise to the 31 T cell receptor beta chains below, sequenced in a study of CD8 T cells in ankylosing spondylitis. TCRdb independently ran MiXCR on the 5' RACE reads; one entry per CDR3 protein. Of roughly 90,000 distinct CDR3 sequences listed, 8% to 10% are singletons. Sequencing was carried out using blood, either unsorted or a sorted T cell fraction (not recorded which). These receptors were obtained from a male donor with ankylosing spondylitis or in good health (not recorded which).

The chain combines TRBV10-3 with TRBJ1-1, with 7 bases that match TRBD1. The trim removed 3 bases at V and 6 bases at J, leaving 7 bases unmatched. The CDR3 covers 14 residues. Germline V CDR1 and CDR2: ENHRY, SYGVKD. The CDR3 bases are TGTGCCATCAGTGAAGGGGGCTGGGGATCTGAAGCTTTCTTT. This translates into CAISEGGWGSEAFF.

CDR3 amino acids: CASRGQVSSYEQYF. In DNA, the CDR3 is TGTGCCAGCAGAGGACAGGTGAGCTCCTACGAGCAGTACTTC. This chain connects TRBV7-2 to TRBJ2-7; 7 nucleotides line up with TRBD1. The CDR3 has 14 residues. The ends lost 6 bases at V and 0 bases at J; junction bases unmatched: 5. The germline V gene has CDR1 SGHTA and CDR2 FQGNSA.

This clonotype was detected many times. V gene TRBV7-2 combines with J gene TRBJ1-6; D gene uncertain. CDR1 is SGHTA and CDR2 is FQGNSA in the germline V gene. This CDR3 is 17 amino acids long. Trimming cost V 2 bases and J 3 bases, with 14 bases left between them. CDR3 in DNA: TGTGCCAGCAGCTTATGGCATCCGAGTAACTATAATTCACCCCTCCACTTT. Protein: CASSLWHPSNYNSPLHF.

This clonotype was seen only a few times. The chain links TRBV6-2 or TRBV6-3 to TRBJ1-6; no reliable D call. V gave up 8 bases and J gave up 0 bases, with 11 bases separating them. Germline loops: CDR1 MNHEY, CDR2 SVGEGT. The CDR3 extends over 15 amino acids. The CDR3 loop is CASSDQSSYNSPLHF. CDR3 DNA sequence: TGTGCCAGCTCCGACCAGAGCTCCTATAATTCACCCCTCCACTTT.

This clonotype was counted at least ten times. A read error may account for a junction end that differs from germline. CDR3 sequence (DNA): TGTGCTAGCAGCTTAAGCAAAGTCAACCCGGAAGCCGAGCAGTACTTC. This codes for CASSLSKVNPEAEQYF. V is TRBV7-7 and J is TRBJ2-7, with unresolved D. Germline V lookup: CDR1 SSHAT, CDR2 FNYEAQ (reference sequence). The CDR3 extends over 16 amino acids.

At least ten counts were recorded for this clonotype. The rearrangement links TRBV4-3 to TRBJ2-1; 7 nucleotides agree with TRBD2. The V gene end was trimmed by 2 bases and the J gene end by 5 bases; junction bases not matched to a gene: 3. Looked up from germline, CDR1 is LGHNA and CDR2 is YSLEER. The CDR3 is 14 residues long. CDR3 DNA sequence: TGCGCCAGCAGCCAACTAGCGGACCACAATGAGCAGTTCTTC. Amino acids: CASSQLADHNEQFF.

This clonotype was detected only a few times. This chain connects TRBV29-1 to TRBJ1-2; 7 nucleotides agree with TRBD1. The V gene end was trimmed by 2 bases and the J gene end by 2 bases; junction bases not matched to a gene: 5. Germline V lookup: CDR1 SQVTM, CDR2 ANQGSEA. CDR3 size: 14 residues. The CDR3 DNA sequence: TGCAGCGTTGAAACGACGACAGGGAACTATGGCTACACCTTC. This encodes CSVETTTGNYGYTF.

Points on this clonotype: This may arise from a read error, as a much more abundant clone is one base away. The genes are TRBV7-9 and TRBJ2-1; 8 bases line up with TRBD2. V shed 7 bases, J shed 7 bases, and the junction held 12 bases outside the gene matches. Germline V CDR1 and CDR2: SEHNR, FQNEAQ (reference sequence). The CDR3 is made up of 15 amino acids. The CDR3 loop is CASNPPGLGRNEQFF. The CDR3, as DNA: TGTGCCAGCAACCCCCCGGGACTAGGCCGGAATGAGCAGTTCTTC.

Only a few counts were recorded for this clonotype. This chain connects TRBV4-2 to TRBJ1-2, with a possible D match to TRBD1 (6 bases). The germline CDR1 and CDR2 sequences are LGHNA and YNFKEQ. The CDR3 has 15 residues. Trimming left V 1 base short and J 3 bases short, with 12 bases between. The CDR3 is CASSQAEGDHYGYTF. CDR3 DNA sequence: TGTGCCAGCAGCCAAGCCGAGGGGGATCACTATGGCTACACCTTC.

This clonotype has a count of ten or more. The chain uses TRBV7-9 and TRBJ2-7, with D possibly being TRBD1 (6 bases). Germline lookup yields CDR1 SEHNR and CDR2 FQNEAQ (reference sequence). V was trimmed by 2 bases and J by 5 bases, leaving 16 bases between them. The CDR3 is 15 amino acids. CDR3 region: CASSLSDQGCHEQYF. In DNA form, the CDR3 reads TGTGCCAGCAGCTTATCGGACCAGGGGTGCCACGAGCAGTACTTC.

This clonotype was counted many times. This chain joins TRBV7-8 and TRBJ2-2, with 7 bases fitting TRBD2. J gave up 5 bases and V 5 bases, and 8 bases lay outside the gene matches. The CDR3 contains 15 residues. The germline V gene encodes CDR1 SGHVS and CDR2 FQNEAQ. For the CDR3, the DNA is TGTGCCAGCAGCCCTCGGGAGGAAAGGACCGGGGAGCTGTTTTTT. Translated: CASSPREERTGELFF.

This clonotype was seen at least ten times. The J gene is TRBJ2-1, the V gene TRBV4-3; 12 bases fit TRBD2. CDR1 and CDR2 (germline): LGHNA, YSLEER. With 2 bases clipped from V and 0 bases from J, the junction kept 11 bases outside the gene matches. The CDR3 runs to 20 residues. The CDR3 bases are TGCGCCAGCAGCCAACTTCCAATTTGGACTAGCGGGGACTCCTACAATGAGCAGTTCTTC. Its protein product is CASSQLPIWTSGDSYNEQFF.

This clonotype has at least ten counts. This chain links TRBV7-2 with TRBJ2-1, with a tentative D call TRBD1 (6 bases). CDR1 and CDR2 from the germline V gene are SGHTA and FQGNSA. The CDR3 runs to 15 residues. Trimming took off 1 base at V and 7 bases at J, with 14 bases between the two ends. The CDR3 coding sequence is TGTGCCAGCAGCTTAGGGGTGGGGGCCACGAATGAGCAGTTCTTC. It yields the protein CASSLGVGATNEQFF.

This clonotype has at least ten counts. J is TRBJ1-1 and V is TRBV12-3 or TRBV12-4, with 9 nucleotides matching TRBD1. The junction had 10 bases not matched to a gene; V was cut back by 5 bases and J by 3 bases. This CDR3 comprises 16 residues. CDR3 sequence reads: CASSTLTGTGYTEAFF. DNA for the CDR3: TGTGCCAGCAGTACCCTTACCGGGACAGGGTACACTGAAGCTTTCTTT.

This clonotype was observed at least ten times. The chain combines TRBV12-3 or TRBV12-4 with TRBJ2-1; 7 nucleotides agree with TRBD1. V shed 4 bases, J shed 6 bases, and the junction held 12 bases outside the gene matches. The CDR3 loop spans 16 amino acids. The DNA for the CDR3 is TGTGCCAGCAGTTGGTTAGGACAGGTTACCGTCAATGAGCAGTTCTTC. Encoded protein: CASSWLGQVTVNEQFF.

This clonotype was counted ten times or more. This rearrangement joins TRBV6-5 to TRBJ1-1; D not resolved. The CDR3 totals 15 residues. The ends were cut back, 0 bases at V and 2 bases at J, with 10 bases in the middle. Germline V gene data show CDR1 as MNHEY and CDR2 as SVGAGI. The CDR3 DNA reads TGTGCCAGCAGTTACTCGTTTGTTCGAAACACTGAAGCTTTCTTT. The encoded protein is CASSYSFVRNTEAFF.

This clonotype was seen many times. This chain uses TRBV5-1 with TRBJ2-7, with D possibly TRBD1 on 5 matching bases. Germline V CDR1 and CDR2: SGHRS, YFSETQ. The V end was cut by 4 bases, the J end by 0 bases, with 14 bases between. The CDR3 loop spans 15 amino acids. For the CDR3, the DNA is TGCGCCAGCAGCCGAGGTCAGGACAACTCCTACGAGCAGTACTTC. Translated: CASSRGQDNSYEQYF.

This clonotype was detected ten times or more. The V and J genes are TRBV29-1 and TRBJ2-1; D might be TRBD1 or TRBD2, each matching 6 bases. Trimming left V 1 base short and J 0 bases short, with 13 bases between. The V gene's germline CDR1 is SQVTM and CDR2 ANQGSEA. The CDR3 extends over 16 amino acids. The CDR3 region has the DNA TGCAGCGTTGAAGGATGGGGGGCGAGCTCCTACAATGAGCAGTTCTTC. This encodes CSVEGWGASSYNEQFF.

This clonotype was counted only a few times. The V gene is TRBV9, the J gene TRBJ2-3, with D tentatively TRBD1 or TRBD2 (6 bases each). Germline CDR1 is SGDLS and CDR2 is YYNGEE. The CDR3 contains 16 residues. The V end was cut by 0 bases, the J end by 4 bases, with 15 bases between. In nucleotides, the CDR3 is TGTGCCAGCAGCGTAGACGGGGGCGGCGGGGCAGATACGCAGTATTTT. It specifies CASSVDGGGGADTQYF. The entire variable domain, with the rest obtained from reference TRBV9 and TRBJ2-3, is as follows: DSGVTQTPKHLITATGQRVTLRCSPRSGDLSVYWYQQSLDQGLQFLIQYYNGEERAKGNILERFSAQQFPDLHSELNLSSLELGDSALYFCASSVDGGGGADTQYFGPGTRLTVL.

This clonotype has a count of ten or more. V gene TRBV11-2 combines with J gene TRBJ1-1; no firm D call. Germline CDR1 SGHAT, CDR2 FQNNGV. V gave up 0 bases and J gave up 0 bases, with 8 bases separating them. This CDR3 is built from 15 residues. Here the CDR3 reads CASSLDHVVNTEAFF. CDR3 sequence (DNA): TGTGCCAGCAGCTTAGATCATGTCGTGAACACTGAAGCTTTCTTT.

This clonotype was recorded many times. The chain joins TRBV7-8 to TRBJ2-1; a possible D gene is TRBD2 (6 bases). V lost 5 bases, J lost 6 bases, and 14 bases lay in between. CDR3 length equals 14 residues. CDR1 and CDR2 from the germline V gene are SGHVS and FQNEAQ. The CDR3 DNA is TGTGCCAGCAGCCCGAAGCGGAGGGGCAATGAGCAGTTCTTC. It encodes CASSPKRRGNEQFF.

This clonotype was seen at least ten times. This chain links TRBV2 with TRBJ2-7, with 7 nucleotides matching TRBD2. Germline CDR1 reads SNHLY; CDR2 reads FYNNEI. This CDR3 region has 15 residues. After removal of 6 bases from V and 2 bases from J, the junction contained 10 bases not matched to a gene. CDR3: CASRSSAGATYEQYF. The CDR3 DNA reads TGTGCCAGCAGGAGTTCTGCGGGAGCTACCTACGAGCAGTACTTC.

This clonotype was counted at least ten times. The CDR3 reads CASSLIGRSYEQYF. As DNA, the CDR3 is TGTGCCAGCAGCTTAATCGGCCGCTCCTACGAGCAGTACTTC. This chain connects TRBV5-6 to TRBJ2-7; no reliable D call. CDR1 is SGHDT and CDR2 is YYEEEE in the germline V gene. The CDR3 length is 14 residues. V was trimmed by 2 bases and J by 0 bases, leaving 9 bases between them.

This clonotype was found many times. The V and J genes are TRBV15 and TRBJ2-7; 7 bases fit TRBD2. This CDR3 is built from 15 residues. With 2 bases clipped from V and 0 bases from J, the junction kept 4 bases outside the gene matches. From germline, CDR1 is LNHNV and CDR2 YYDKDF (reference sequence). CDR3 sequence: CATSRYGGSSYEQYF. CDR3 nucleotide sequence: TGTGCCACCAGCAGATATGGCGGGAGCTCCTACGAGCAGTACTTC.

The chain is built from TRBV19 and TRBJ2-1; D remains ambiguous. CDR3 length: 14 amino acids. Germline CDR1 LNHDA, CDR2 SQIVND (reference sequence). The V end lost 0 bases, the J end lost 8 bases, and 11 bases lay between the germline ends. The CDR3 DNA follows: TGTGCCAGTAGTATAGATCCGGCCAGCGATGAGCAGTTCTTC. Residues: CASSIDPASDEQFF.

The table lists this clonotype with many counts. The rearrangement uses TRBV7-9 and TRBJ1-2; D is unresolved. The CDR3 consists of 13 residues. The V and J ends lost 3 bases and 7 bases respectively, with 12 bases between them. Germline V gene data show CDR1 as SEHNR and CDR2 as FQNEAQ (reference sequence). CDR3 sequence (DNA): TGTGCCAGCAGCTTTCGCAGCCGAGTTGGCTACACCTTC. Translated, it gives CASSFRSRVGYTF.

Notes on this clonotype: A single base separates this from a much larger clone, so it may be a read error. This sequence joins TRBV7-2 and TRBJ2-2; no reliable D call. The CDR3 sequence is 13 residues long. Germline CDR1 SGHTA, CDR2 FQGNSA. Trimming shortened V by 7 bases and J by 4 bases, and 10 bases separated the two germline ends. CDR3 sequence (DNA): TGTGCCAGCACCCACCTAACCACCGGGGAGCTGTTTTTT. This sequence encodes CASTHLTTGELFF.

The sample holds many counts of this clonotype. This chain links TRBV5-1 with TRBJ2-5; 8 nucleotides align to TRBD2. The V and J ends lost 3 bases and 1 base, in that order; junction bases with no gene match: 2. CDR3 size: 14 residues. Germline V lookup: CDR1 SGHRS, CDR2 YFSETQ. Here the CDR3 reads CASSSTSGQETQYF. The CDR3 DNA is TGCGCCAGCAGCTCCACTAGCGGCCAAGAGACCCAGTACTTC. Full variable domain (rest looked up from reference TRBV5-1 and TRBJ2-5): KAGVTQTPRYLIKTRGQQVTLSCSPISGHRSVSWYQQTPGQGLQFLFEYFSETQRNKGNFPGRFSGRQFSNSRSEMNVSTLELGDSALYLCASSSTSGQETQYFGPGTRLLVL.

This clonotype has only a few counts. A read error is possible here, since a much larger clone lies one base away. The chain employs TRBV20-1 and TRBJ2-2; D is unclear. The CDR3 sequence is 12 residues long. Germline CDR1 reads DFQATT; CDR2 reads SNEGSKA (reference sequence). V was clipped by 0 bases and J by 3 bases, with 2 bases between them. As DNA, the CDR3 is TGCAGTGCTAGAGAGTACACCGGGGAGCTGTTTTTT. The encoded protein is CSAREYTGELFF.

This clonotype was counted at least ten times. The chain couples TRBV12-3 or TRBV12-4 to TRBJ2-5; D unclear. Between the trimmed V and J ends, which lost 7 bases and 1 base, there was a span of 10 bases. This CDR3 spans 13 amino acids. The CDR3 DNA reads as TGTGCCAGCACCCCCAGTCCCCAAGAGACCCAGTACTTC. Its translation is CASTPSPQETQYF.

This clonotype was picked up many times. The chain combines TRBV7-2 with TRBJ2-5; 10 positions match TRBD2. The CDR3 loop spans 15 amino acids. CDR1 is SGHTA, CDR2 FQGNSA, per germline. V lost 5 bases, J lost 3 bases, and 6 bases stayed unmatched. The DNA for the CDR3 is TGTGCCAGCAGCAACCCGGGACTAGCGAAAGAGACCCAGTACTTC. This sequence encodes CASSNPGLAKETQYF.